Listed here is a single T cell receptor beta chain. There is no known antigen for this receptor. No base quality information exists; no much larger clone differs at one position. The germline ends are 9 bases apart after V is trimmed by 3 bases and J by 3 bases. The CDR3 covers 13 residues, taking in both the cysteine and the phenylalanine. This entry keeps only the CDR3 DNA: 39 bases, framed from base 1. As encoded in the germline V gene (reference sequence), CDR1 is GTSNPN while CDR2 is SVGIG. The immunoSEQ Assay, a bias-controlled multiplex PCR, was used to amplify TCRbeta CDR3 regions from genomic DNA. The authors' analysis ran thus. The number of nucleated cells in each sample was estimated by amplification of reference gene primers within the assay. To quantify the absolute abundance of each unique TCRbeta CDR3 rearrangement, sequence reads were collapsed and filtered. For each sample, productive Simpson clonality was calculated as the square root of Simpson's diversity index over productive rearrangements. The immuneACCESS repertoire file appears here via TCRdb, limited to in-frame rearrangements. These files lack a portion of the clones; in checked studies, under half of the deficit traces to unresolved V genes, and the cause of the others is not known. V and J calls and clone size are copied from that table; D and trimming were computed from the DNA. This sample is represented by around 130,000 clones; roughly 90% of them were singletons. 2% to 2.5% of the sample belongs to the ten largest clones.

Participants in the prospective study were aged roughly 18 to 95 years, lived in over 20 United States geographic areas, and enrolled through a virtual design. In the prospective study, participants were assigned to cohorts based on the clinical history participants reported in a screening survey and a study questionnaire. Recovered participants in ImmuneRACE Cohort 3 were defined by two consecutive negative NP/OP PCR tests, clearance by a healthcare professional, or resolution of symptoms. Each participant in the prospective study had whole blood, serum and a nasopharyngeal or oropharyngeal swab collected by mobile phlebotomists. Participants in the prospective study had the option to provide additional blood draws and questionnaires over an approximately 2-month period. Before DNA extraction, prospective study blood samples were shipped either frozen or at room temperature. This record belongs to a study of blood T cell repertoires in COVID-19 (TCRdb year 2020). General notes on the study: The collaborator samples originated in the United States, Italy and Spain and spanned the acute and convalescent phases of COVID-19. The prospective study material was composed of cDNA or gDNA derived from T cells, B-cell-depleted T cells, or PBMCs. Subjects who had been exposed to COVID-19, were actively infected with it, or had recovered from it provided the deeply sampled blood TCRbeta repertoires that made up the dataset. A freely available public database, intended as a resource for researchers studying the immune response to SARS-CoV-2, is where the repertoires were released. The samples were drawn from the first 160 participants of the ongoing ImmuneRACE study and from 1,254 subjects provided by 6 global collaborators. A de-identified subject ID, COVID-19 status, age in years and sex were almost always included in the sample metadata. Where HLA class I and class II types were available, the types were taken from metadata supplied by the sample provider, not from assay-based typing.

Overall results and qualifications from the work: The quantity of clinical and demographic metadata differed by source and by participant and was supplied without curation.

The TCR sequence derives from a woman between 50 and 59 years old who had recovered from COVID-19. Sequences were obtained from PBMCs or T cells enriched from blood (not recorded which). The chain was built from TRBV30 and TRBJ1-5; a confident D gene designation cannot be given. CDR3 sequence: CAWSRGANQPQHF. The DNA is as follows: TGTGCCTGGAGCCGGGGTGCCAATCAGCCCCAGCATTTT.